Listed below are T cell receptor beta chains from one sample, sequenced in a study of vaccination effects on CD4 cells after COVID-19. Method: immunoSEQ multiplex PCR; TCRdb's copy keeps in-frame clones and lacks some. The sample contains about 54,000 clones, around 75% of which appear only once. No antigen has been identified for these receptors. The sequenced sample was CD4+ T cells from PBMCs cultured with HCoV-229E spike peptides, obtained before COVID-19 vaccination. The receptors shown here come from a human donor who received a COVID-19 vaccine. Both conserved end residues are part of each CDR3. D genes are given only for firm matches. Size values are once, few and many counts, or a class for expanded clones, and some rows have none.

>TRBV7-9|TRBJ1-3|-|-
CASSFHFDLAGNTIYF
TGTGCCAGCAGCTTTCACTTTGACCTGGCGGGAAACACCATATATTTT
>TRBV10-3|TRBJ2-1|TRBD2|-
CAISDKPAGAYNEQFF
TGTGCCATCAGTGATAAACCGGCGGGGGCCTACAATGAGCAGTTCTTC
>TRBV19|TRBJ1-1|TRBD1|-
CASTMGQGPPPYTEAFF
TGTGCCAGTACCATGGGACAGGGTCCCCCGCCGTATACTGAAGCTTTCTTT
>TRBV3-1/TRBV3-2|TRBJ1-2|-|few
CASSQVDGGIGYTF
TGTGCCAGCAGCCAAGTAGACGGGGGCATTGGCTACACCTTC
>TRBV18|TRBJ2-1|-|-
CASSPDLGGRNEQFF
TGTGCCAGCTCACCCGACCTTGGCGGCCGCAATGAGCAGTTCTTC
>TRBV5-1|TRBJ2-5|TRBD1|-
CASSVQGEETQYF
TGCGCCAGCAGCGTACAGGGGGAAGAGACCCAGTACTTC
>TRBV18|TRBJ1-3|-|-
CASSPSQGDSGNTIYF
TGTGCCAGCTCACCATCCCAGGGAGACTCTGGAAACACCATATATTTT
>TRBV4-1|TRBJ1-5|TRBD1|-
CASSQHISRQGTSNQPQHF
TGCGCCAGCAGCCAACATATCTCCCGACAGGGAACTAGCAATCAGCCCCAGCATTTT
>TRBV30|TRBJ1-2|TRBD1|-
CAWSYGGQGAGYTF
TGTGCCTGGAGTTATGGGGGACAGGGGGCTGGCTACACCTTC
>TRBV7-2|TRBJ2-1|TRBD2|-
CASSLAGRGRYNEQFF
TGTGCCAGCAGCTTAGCGGGGCGGGGGAGGTACAATGAGCAGTTCTTC
>TRBV7-2|TRBJ1-2|-|once
CASSSTLLTRGYTF
TGTGCCAGCAGCTCCACATTGTTAACGCGGGGCTACACCTTC
>TRBV5-1|TRBJ1-1|TRBD1|-
CASSFGWDSNTEAFF
TGCGCCAGCAGCTTCGGCTGGGACAGCAACACTGAAGCTTTCTTT
>TRBV28|TRBJ1-3|-|once
CASSSGGVSGNTIYF
TGTGCCAGCAGTTCAGGAGGGGTTTCTGGAAACACCATATATTTT
>TRBV7-9|TRBJ1-3|-|-
CASSSGDSGNTIYF
TGTGCCAGCAGCTCAGGGGATAGTGGAAACACCATATATTTT
>TRBV19|TRBJ2-5|TRBD1|-
CASSDRGRETQYF
TGTGCCAGTAGTGACAGGGGGAGGGAGACCCAGTACTTC
>TRBV4-1|TRBJ2-5|TRBD2|-
CASSQGRAAGVRETQYF
TGCGCCAGCAGCCAAGGAAGGGCAGCGGGGGTGCGGGAGACCCAGTACTTC
>TRBV30|TRBJ1-2|-|-
CAWSVLLTGYTF
TGTGCCTGGAGTGTACTTTTAACAGGCTACACCTTC
>TRBV10-3|TRBJ2-1|-|-
CAISESYGALNEQFF
TGTGCCATCAGTGAGTCGTACGGGGCCCTAAATGAGCAGTTCTTC
>TRBV4-2|TRBJ1-3|-|once
CASSPNSGNTIYF
TGTGCCAGCAGCCCGAACTCTGGAAACACCATATATTTT
>TRBV4-3|TRBJ1-4|-|once
CASSPSQGRNEKLFF
TGCGCCAGCAGCCCGAGTCAGGGACGAAATGAAAAACTGTTTTTT
>TRBV5-1|TRBJ1-1|-|few
CASSLAGGVYEAFF
TGCGCCAGCAGCTTGGCGGGAGGCGTGTATGAAGCTTTCTTT
>TRBV19|TRBJ2-2|-|once
CASTHTTVTGELFF
TGTGCCAGTACACACACGACCGTCACCGGGGAGCTGTTTTTT
>TRBV5-1|TRBJ1-4|-|-
CASSLEPNNEKLFF
TGCGCCAGCAGCTTGGAGCCAAATAATGAAAAACTGTTTTTT
>TRBV5-6|TRBJ2-2|-|-
CASSLFQGRTGELFF
TGTGCCAGCAGCTTATTCCAGGGGAGGACCGGGGAGCTGTTTTTT
>TRBV19|TRBJ2-1|TRBD2|-
CASRYHPGLAGGSSYNEQFF
TGTGCCAGTCGATACCATCCCGGACTAGCGGGGGGATCCTCCTACAATGAGCAGTTCTTC
>TRBV5-1|TRBJ1-2|-|-
CASSLADRVTGYTF
TGCGCCAGCAGCTTGGCGGACCGAGTCACCGGCTACACCTTC
>TRBV7-9|TRBJ1-1|-|-
CASSLSGATEAFF
TGTGCCAGCAGCTTGTCCGGGGCCACTGAAGCTTTCTTT
>TRBV6-5|TRBJ1-2|-|-
CASSSPFRGVDGYTF
TGTGCCAGCAGTTCACCTTTTCGGGGGGTGGATGGCTACACCTTC